The 12 T cell receptor beta chains below all came from one sample that was sequenced in a study of graft-versus-host responses after intestinal transplantation. Here immunoSEQ multiplex PCR was the method, and the copy in TCRdb shows in-frame clones only, minus some. The data contain tens of thousands of clones, around 91% of them singletons. These receptors lack a known antigen. The source material was unstimulated CD4+ T cells sorted from spleen or lymph node cells, sampled before intestinal transplant. The receptors were sampled from a human donor who received an intestinal transplant.

V gene TRBV5-5 combines with J gene TRBJ1-6; D is unresolved. CDR1 and CDR2 (germline): SGHKS, YYEKEE (reference sequence). V lost 1 base and J lost 9, with 11 bases in between. The CDR3 runs 14 residues. This chain's CDR3 is CASSLITRSSPLHF. The CDR3 DNA reads as TGTGCCAGCAGCTTGATCACCCGGAGTTCACCCCTCCACTTT.

The chain couples TRBV19 to TRBJ1-5; D may be TRBD1 (5 bases). Germline lookup yields CDR1 LNHDA and CDR2 SQIVND (reference sequence). The CDR3 runs 17 residues. V shed 1 base and J shed 1 base, with 14 bases lying between them. DNA for the CDR3: TGTGCCAGTAGTATAGTAGACGACAGTTGGAGCAATCAGCCCCAGCATTTT. Translation: CASSIVDDSWSNQPQHF.

The gene calls are TRBV14 and TRBJ2-6; no reliable D call. The germline V gene has CDR1 SGHDN and CDR2 FVKESK. V gave up 0 bases and J gave up 0 bases, with 6 bases separating them. This CDR3 has 16 residues. CDR3 DNA sequence: TGTGCCAGCAGCCAAGAGTTGGCCTCTGGGGCCAACGTCCTGACTTTC. This encodes CASSQELASGANVLTF. The full variable domain, its missing parts supplied by reference TRBV14 and TRBJ2-6, is EAGVTQFPSHSVIEKGQTVTLRCDPISGHDNLYWYRRVMGKEIKFLLHFVKESKQDESGMPNNRFLAERTGGTYSTLKVQPAELEDSGVYFCASSQELASGANVLTFGAGSRLTVL.

The genes are TRBV7-2 and TRBJ1-5; TRBD1 matches 7 bases. CDR1 SGHTA and CDR2 FQGNSA come from the germline V gene. J was trimmed by 4 bases and V by 7 bases; bases with no gene match: 4. This CDR3 spans 13 amino acids. CDR3 in amino acids: CASTRDSNQPQHF. The CDR3 nucleotides are TGTGCCAGCACCCGGGACAGTAATCAGCCCCAGCATTTT.

Written as DNA, the CDR3 is TGTGCCAGCAGCGTAGCACTTCCGGGACAGGGGAATTTGAACACTGAAGCTTTCTTT. Amino acid sequence: CASSVALPGQGNLNTEAFF. The rearrangement links TRBV9 to TRBJ1-1; 10 bases agree with TRBD1. Germline V gene lookup returns CDR1 SGDLS and CDR2 YYNGEE. Unmatched junction bases numbered 11, after V lost 0 bases and J lost 0 bases. The CDR3 length is 19 residues. The variable domain in full, with the rest retrieved from reference TRBV9 and TRBJ1-1, is DSGVTQTPKHLITATGQRVTLRCSPRSGDLSVYWYQQSLDQGLQFLIQYYNGEERAKGNILERFSAQQFPDLHSELNLSSLELGDSALYFCASSVALPGQGNLNTEAFFGQGTRLTVV.

The rearrangement uses TRBV25-1 and TRBJ1-2; perhaps TRBD1 as D (6 bases). The CDR3 covers 13 residues. Germline lookup yields CDR1 MGHDK and CDR2 SYGVNS. V lost 6 bases, J lost 5 bases, and 13 bases lay in between. DNA of the CDR3: TGTGCCAGCAGCGTTAAAGGGGGATATGGCTACACCTTC. Its protein product is CASSVKGGYGYTF.

The J gene is TRBJ1-5, the V gene TRBV5-8; D remains unclear. Between the trimmed V and J ends, which lost 4 bases and 3 bases, there was a span of 5 bases. Per the germline V gene, CDR1 is SGHTS and CDR2 is YDEGEE. The CDR3 runs to 12 residues. CDR3 coding DNA: TGTGCCAGCAGCCGGGACAATCAGCCCCAGCATTTT. Its translation: CASSRDNQPQHF.

This clone was recorded once. V and J are TRBV6-5 and TRBJ2-7; D is unresolved. V was cut by 6 bases and J by 2 bases, with 8 bases left in between. Germline V lookup: CDR1 MNHEY, CDR2 SVGAGI. The CDR3 extends over 12 amino acids. The CDR3 protein is CASSPTTYEQYF. CDR3 in DNA: TGTGCCAGCAGCCCAACTACCTACGAGCAGTACTTC.

The chain links TRBV7-8 to TRBJ2-5; no clear D. The CDR3 loop spans 15 amino acids. Germline CDR1 and CDR2: SGHVS and FQNEAQ. V shed 3 bases and J shed 1 base, with 12 bases lying between them. The CDR3 spells CASSFTNNIQETQYF. CDR3 DNA sequence: TGTGCCAGCAGCTTCACCAATAACATCCAAGAGACCCAGTACTTC.

The chain couples TRBV19 to TRBJ2-2; D is possibly TRBD1 (5 bases). V was shortened by 8 bases and J by 7 bases, with 14 bases between the two germline ends. Germline V lookup: CDR1 LNHDA, CDR2 SQIVND (reference sequence). The CDR3 has 13 amino acids. The CDR3 protein is CASSTQGIGELFF. DNA of the CDR3: TGTGCCAGTTCGACCCAGGGAATCGGGGAGCTGTTTTTT.

The table lists this clone with a count of one. The rearrangement joins TRBV9 to TRBJ2-1, with TRBD2 identical over 9 bases. The CDR3 sequence is 12 residues long. V lost 3 bases to trimming and J lost 16 bases; unmatched junction nucleotides: 8. Germline-derived CDR1 and CDR2 are SGDLS and YYNGEE. The CDR3 here is CASSESAGGPFF. The CDR3 region has the DNA TGTGCCAGCAGCGAGAGCGCGGGGGGGCCCTTCTTC.

This clone was seen only once. The genes are TRBV9 and TRBJ1-4; possible D gene TRBD1, 5 bases. Germline lookup yields CDR1 SGDLS and CDR2 YYNGEE. The CDR3 runs to 15 residues. Trimming took 3 bases from V and 0 from J, leaving 9 bases between them. In nucleotides, the CDR3 is TGTGCCAGCAGCGCGGGGGGTCCAACTAATGAAAAACTGTTTTTT. Translation: CASSAGGPTNEKLFF.